Listed below are T cell receptor beta chains from one sample, sequenced in a study of metastatic and nonmetastatic thyroid tumors. TCRdb re-analyzed the PCR reads using MiXCR. The repertoire includes approximately 38,000 clones, under 40% of them detected once, and 15% to 20% sits in the top ten. Sequenced sample: tumor tissue. The receptors originated from a female donor with papillary thyroid cancer or a benign thyroid nodule (not recorded which). Some clones in this sample may be carry-over from other donors' samples. CDR3s include the opening cysteine and the closing phenylalanine or tryptophan. The D gene is left open where the match is weak. Clone size, where shown, is once, few, many, or a class for clones that have expanded.

>TRBD2|few|TRBV6-1|TRBJ2-1
TGTGCCAGCAGTGTAGCGGGAGGGCCTCTCGATGAGCAGTTCTTC
CASSVAGGPLDEQFF
>.|.|TRBV19|TRBJ1-2
TGTGCCAGTAGTACCCACAGGGATGGCTACACCTTC
CASSTHRDGYTF
>TRBD2|.|TRBV6-2/TRBV6-3|TRBJ2-3
TGTGCCAGCAGTCGTTCGGGACTAGCGGGAGGGGTTGGCACAGATACGCAGTATTTT
CASSRSGLAGGVGTDTQYF
>.|many|TRBV24-1|TRBJ2-2
TGTGCCACCAGTGATTTGGGGGAGGCCGGGGAGCTGTTTTTT
CATSDLGEAGELFF
>TRBD2|.|TRBV5-1|TRBJ2-6
TGCGCCAGCAGCTTGGTAGCGGGTTCAGGGGCCAACGTCCTGACTTTC
CASSLVAGSGANVLTF
>.|few|TRBV6-1|TRBJ2-7
TGTGCCAGCCAACTAGCCGGCGAGCAGTACTTC
CASQLAGEQYF
>.|many|TRBV28|TRBJ1-2
TGTGCCAGCAGAAGAACAGGGTTAAACTATGGCTACACCTTC
CASRRTGLNYGYTF
>.|.|TRBV28|TRBJ2-3
TGTGCCAGCAGTGGGACAACCATTAGCACAGATACGCAGTATTTT
CASSGTTISTDTQYF
>TRBD2|few|TRBV12-3/TRBV12-4|TRBJ2-3
TGTGCCAGCAGTCGGACTAGTTGGGATACGCAGTATTTT
CASSRTSWDTQYF
>TRBD2|.|TRBV2|TRBJ2-3
TGTGCCAGCCGGACTAGCGGGGGCACAGATACGCAGTATTTT
CASRTSGGTDTQYF
>.|.|TRBV18|TRBJ1-1
TGTGCCAGCTCGACAATGGGGGCAAGCACTGAAGCTTTCTTT
CASSTMGASTEAFF
>TRBD2|.|TRBV6-2/TRBV6-3|TRBJ2-7
TGTGCCAGCCAACCCCCTGCCACCTACAAACTAGCGGGAGGGACTTCCTACGAGCAGTACTTC
CASQPPATYKLAGGTSYEQYF
>TRBD1|.|TRBV4-2|TRBJ1-2
TGTGCCAGCAGGCGACAGGGAAATGGCTACACCTTC
CASRRQGNGYTF
>.|.|TRBV19|TRBJ2-7
TGTGCCAGTAGCCAACTCGGGCTTCGCTACGAGCAGTACTTC
CASSQLGLRYEQYF
>TRBD2|.|TRBV11-1|TRBJ2-1
TGTGCCAGCAGCTTAACCGGGAGGGCCGGGAATGAGCAGTTCTTC
CASSLTGRAGNEQFF
>.|.|TRBV30|TRBJ1-5
TGTGCCTGGTGTCAGGGGAGCAATCAGCCCCAGCATTTT
CAWCQGSNQPQHF
>TRBD1|.|TRBV6-1|TRBJ1-2
TGTGCCAGCAGTCAAGAGGGACAGATCTATGGCTACACCTTC
CASSQEGQIYGYTF
>.|.|TRBV4-2|TRBJ2-3
TGTGCCAGCAGCCAATGGGGCACAGATACGCAGTATTTT
CASSQWGTDTQYF
>TRBD1|few|TRBV12-3/TRBV12-4|TRBJ2-1
TGTGCCAGCAGTTTGACAGGGGTGGGTTACAATGAGCAGTTCTTC
CASSLTGVGYNEQFF
>.|few|TRBV28|TRBJ1-2
TGTGCCAGCAGCCGTACCCCGGGATCTAACTATGGCTACGCCTTC
CASSRTPGSNYGYAF
>.|few|TRBV5-1|TRBJ2-7
TGCGCCAGCAAGTTCGACAGTAGCTCCTACGAGCAGTACTTC
CASKFDSSSYEQYF
>TRBD1|.|TRBV6-1|TRBJ2-3
TGTGCCAGCAGAAGTACCGGGACAGTCACAGATACGCAGTATTTT
CASRSTGTVTDTQYF
>TRBD1|.|TRBV28|TRBJ2-7
TGTGCCAGCAGTTTAGGGACAGGAGTCTACGAGCAGTACTTC
CASSLGTGVYEQYF
>TRBD1|few|TRBV6-1|TRBJ1-5
TGTGCCAGCAGTCTAAGGACAGGGGCCTATCAGCCCCAGCATTTT
CASSLRTGAYQPQHF
>TRBD2|large|TRBV6-1|TRBJ2-1
TGTGCCAGCAGAGCGCGGGGGGACAATGAGCAGTTCTTC
CASRARGDNEQFF
>.|.|TRBV14|TRBJ2-1
TGTGCCAGCAGCCATAGCGGTTTCTCCTACAATGAGCAGTTCTTC
CASSHSGFSYNEQFF
>TRBD1|.|TRBV11-2|TRBJ2-7
TGTGCCAGCAGCTCCGTCCCGGACAGGAGTCTCTACGAGCAGTACTTC
CASSSVPDRSLYEQYF
>.|.|TRBV9|TRBJ2-1
TGTGCCAGCAGCGTAGCTTCGGATCCCTACAATGAGCAGTTCTTC
CASSVASDPYNEQFF
>TRBD2|few|TRBV10-3|TRBJ2-1
TGTGCCATCAGTGTGATCGGACTAGGCCTTTACAATGAGCAGTTCTTC
CAISVIGLGLYNEQFF
>.|.|TRBV14|TRBJ2-7
TGTGCCAGCAGCCTCTTTCTAGGAGGGGTAGGCGAGCAGTACTTC
CASSLFLGGVGEQYF
>.|.|TRBV12-3/TRBV12-4|TRBJ2-7
TGTGCCAGCAGTTTATGGGGTAAGGGCTACGAGCAGTACTTC
CASSLWGKGYEQYF
>TRBD1|.|TRBV11-2|TRBJ2-3
TGTGCCAGCAGCTTATTTCGCACAGGGGTATCATATACGCAGTATTTT
CASSLFRTGVSYTQYF
>.|.|TRBV6-2/TRBV6-3|TRBJ2-2
TGTGCCAGCAGCCGAAGACAAGCCGGGGAGCTGTTTTTT
CASSRRQAGELFF
>.|few|TRBV29-1|TRBJ2-7
TGCAGCGTTTTCTCAGTCTCCTACGAGCAGTACTTC
CSVFSVSYEQYF
>.|.|TRBV20-1|TRBJ2-7
TGCAGTGCTACTGAGGGGGCCTACGAGCAGTACTTC
CSATEGAYEQYF
>.|few|TRBV19|TRBJ2-7
TGTGCCAGTAGTATTGGAGGTCTGCAGTACTTC
CASSIGGLQYF
>.|few|TRBV28|TRBJ1-6
TGTGCCAGCAGTCCCATGAGCCTCTCCTATAATTCACCCCTCCACTTT
CASSPMSLSYNSPLHF
>.|.|TRBV5-5|TRBJ1-2
TGTGCCAGCAGCTTGGCAGGACCGACCTATGGCTACACCTTC
CASSLAGPTYGYTF
>.|.|TRBV2|TRBJ2-7
TGTGCCAGCAGTGAAGCGGTGGGGTACGAGCAGTACTTC
CASSEAVGYEQYF
>.|.|TRBV7-2|TRBJ2-6
TGTGCCAGCAGCCAACAGCCCTCTGGGGCCAACGTCCTGACTTTC
CASSQQPSGANVLTF
>.|few|TRBV6-1|TRBJ1-1
TGTGCCAGCAGTGAATTCAGGGGAACTGAAGCTTTCTTT
CASSEFRGTEAFF
>TRBD1|.|TRBV6-2/TRBV6-3|TRBJ2-6
TGTGCCAGCAGTACCCGGGACAGCTCGGACCCTTCTGGGGCCAACGTCCTGACTTTC
CASSTRDSSDPSGANVLTF
>.|.|TRBV9|TRBJ1-1
TGTGCCAGCAGCTTATCGGGACAAACGAACACTGAAGCTTTCTTT
CASSLSGQTNTEAFF
>TRBD1|few|TRBV2|TRBJ2-7
TGTGCCAGCACAATCGGGACAGGCCTTACCTACGAGCAGTACTTC
CASTIGTGLTYEQYF
>.|medium-sized|TRBV7-8|TRBJ2-5
TGTGCCAGCAGCTTAGGTCTGGGGGCCCAAAAAGAGACCCAGTACTTC
CASSLGLGAQKETQYF
>.|.|TRBV28|TRBJ2-2
TGTGCCAGCAGTTTTCCTCAGGGTTTCACGAACACCGGGGAGCTGTTTTTT
CASSFPQGFTNTGELFF
>TRBD2|.|TRBV7-2|TRBJ2-2
TGTGCCAGCAGTCGGACTAGCGGATACACCGGGGAGCTGTTTTTT
CASSRTSGYTGELFF
>.|.|TRBV19|TRBJ2-1
TGTGCCAGTAGTATAGAAGAGAATGAGCAGTTCTTC
CASSIEENEQFF
>.|.|TRBV11-2|TRBJ2-7
TGTGCCAGCAGCTTAGTAGGGCCCGGCCAGCCCAATTTCTACGAGCAGTACTTC
CASSLVGPGQPNFYEQYF
>TRBD2|once|TRBV20-1|TRBJ2-7
TGCAGTGCTAGACCCAGCGGGAGAATCGACGAGCAGTACTTC
CSARPSGRIDEQYF
>TRBD2|.|TRBV20-1|TRBJ2-7
TGCAGTGCTAGATGGGGCGGGAGGGGCTACGAGCAGTACTTC
CSARWGGRGYEQYF
>TRBD1|.|TRBV10-3|TRBJ1-2
TGTGCCATCAGTGGGGGGACAGGCATCGTGGGCTACACCTTC
CAISGGTGIVGYTF
>.|few|TRBV28|TRBJ2-5
TGTGCCAGCAGTTTGGTAGCTGTGCAAGAGACCCAGTACTTC
CASSLVAVQETQYF
>.|few|TRBV10-2|TRBJ2-7
TGCGCCAGCAGTGAGGAGTGGACAGCTTGGGTTGGGGAGCAGTACTTC
CASSEEWTAWVGEQYF